Below, 27 T cell receptor beta chains from the same sample are listed, as sequenced in a study of CD8 T cells in ankylosing spondylitis. Notes on the study in general: What appeared characteristic of ankylosing spondylitis blood was a TCR beta motif of eight or nine highly homologous variants.

TCRdb reprocessed the 5' RACE reads via MiXCR and lists one record per CDR3 protein. Of roughly 440,000 distinct CDR3 sequences listed, roughly 17% are singletons. Antigens for these TCRs are unknown. The sequencing sample was made of blood, either unsorted or a sorted T cell fraction (not recorded which). The receptors were gathered from a male donor with ankylosing spondylitis.

The chain links TRBV25-1 to TRBJ2-1, with 10 bases identical to TRBD2. The V and J ends lost 6 bases and 9 bases, in that order; junction bases with no gene match: 11. Germline-derived CDR1 and CDR2 are MGHDK and SYGVNS. The CDR3 is 15 residues long. In DNA, the CDR3 is TGTGCCAGCAGGAGTAGCGGGAGGAACTCGGGTGAGCAGTTCTTC. Protein: CASRSSGRNSGEQFF.

V usage is TRBV18 and J usage is TRBJ2-2; D might be TRBD1 (6 bases). V dropped 4 bases and J dropped 5 bases, with 11 bases sitting between them. CDR3 length equals 14 residues. Germline CDR1 and CDR2: KGHSH and LQKENI. The CDR3 sequence: CASSHDRSTGELFF. The CDR3 coding sequence is TGTGCCAGCTCACACGACAGGAGTACCGGGGAGCTGTTTTTT.

This clonotype has a handful of counts. The chain is built from TRBV20-1 and TRBJ2-3; D gene unclear. There are 14 residues in the CDR3. The V gene's germline CDR1 is DFQATT and CDR2 SNEGSKA (reference sequence). The germline V and J ends were trimmed by 3 bases and 0 bases, with 10 bases remaining between them. DNA for the CDR3: TGCAGTGCTAGTCTCCATACCAGCACAGATACGCAGTATTTT. This codes for CSASLHTSTDTQYF.

The V gene is TRBV28, the J gene TRBJ2-7; either TRBD1 or TRBD2 may supply D (5 bases each). Trimming removed 5 bases at V and 3 bases at J, with 14 bases between. Germline V gives CDR1 MDHEN, CDR2 SYDVKM. This CDR3 is 14 amino acids long. CDR3 coding DNA: TGTGCCAGCAGTCTCCTGGGGACCAACTACGAGCAGTACTTC. Protein sequence: CASSLLGTNYEQYF.

V gene TRBV5-5 combines with J gene TRBJ2-5; 10 nucleotides line up with TRBD2. This CDR3 region has 15 residues. Germline assignment: CDR1 SGHKS and CDR2 YYEKEE (reference sequence). Trimming cost V 2 bases and J 5 bases; bases outside gene matches: 6. The CDR3 is CASSLIGLAVETQYF. The DNA of the CDR3 is TGTGCCAGCAGCTTAATAGGACTAGCGGTCGAGACCCAGTACTTC.

The chain employs TRBV5-1 and TRBJ2-2, with D unresolved. Germline CDR1 and CDR2: SGHRS and YFSETQ. V lost 6 bases to trimming and J lost 1 base, with 10 bases between them. There are 14 residues in the CDR3. CDR3 bases: TGCGCCAGCACCCCGGGCCAGAACACCGGGGAGCTGTTTTTT. Encoded protein: CASTPGQNTGELFF.

Many counts were recorded for this clonotype. The chain uses TRBV12-3 or TRBV12-4 and TRBJ2-7; tentative D call: TRBD1 (6 bases). V shed 9 bases and J shed 3 bases, with 24 bases lying between them. The CDR3 runs to 16 residues. The CDR3 sequence: CARGQKGGLFNYEQYF. The CDR3 coding sequence is TGTGCCAGGGGACAAAAGGGCGGCCTATTCAACTACGAGCAGTACTTC.

This clonotype was seen more than once but under ten times. V is TRBV7-3 and J is TRBJ2-2; 7 bases are shared with TRBD1. J lost 1 base, V lost 1 base, and 3 bases had no gene match. The CDR3 is made up of 16 amino acids. CDR1 and CDR2 from the germline V gene are SGHTA and FQGTGA. The CDR3 DNA is TGTGCCAGCAGCTTAATAGGGGGCTTGAACACCGGGGAGCTGTTTTTT. Encoded protein: CASSLIGGLNTGELFF.

This clonotype was detected a few times. The gene calls are TRBV5-1 and TRBJ1-1; no clear D. The CDR3 has 13 residues. The germline CDR1 and CDR2 sequences are SGHRS and YFSETQ. The V end was cut by 4 bases, the J end by 7 bases, with 14 bases between. CDR3 protein: CASSAREVGEAFF. The CDR3 nucleotides read TGCGCCAGCAGCGCGAGGGAGGTCGGTGAAGCTTTCTTT.

In its sample, this clonotype was seen a few times. This could be a read error, since a much larger clone is one nucleotide away. DNA of the CDR3: TGTGCCAACAGTTTGTTCAGTCCAGGGCAGTCACCCCTCCACTTT. Amino acid sequence: CANSLFSPGQSPLHF. The chain uses TRBV12-3 or TRBV12-4 and TRBJ1-6; D is perhaps TRBD1 (5 bases). This CDR3 is 15 amino acids long.

The chain recombines TRBV6-1 with TRBJ2-5, with D unclear. This CDR3 has 14 residues. V lost 4 bases and J lost 3, with 12 bases in between. Germline V lookup: CDR1 MNHNS, CDR2 SASEGT. The CDR3 loop reads CASSGRRAEETQYF. CDR3 coding DNA: TGTGCCAGCAGTGGTAGACGGGCGGAAGAGACCCAGTACTTC.

V and J are TRBV20-1 and TRBJ2-1, with 8 bases matching TRBD2. V shed 6 bases and J 2 bases; nucleotides not matched to a gene: 9. The germline V gene encodes CDR1 DFQATT and CDR2 SNEGSKA (reference sequence). The CDR3 has 15 amino acids. The chain's CDR3 is CSAQRAGGPYNEQFF. The CDR3 DNA is TGCAGTGCCCAGAGGGCGGGAGGCCCCTACAATGAGCAGTTCTTC.

The rearrangement links TRBV5-1 to TRBJ2-1; no firm D call. The V and J ends lost 5 bases and 3 bases respectively, with 15 bases between them. This CDR3 has 15 amino acids. Germline V lookup: CDR1 SGHRS, CDR2 YFSETQ. CDR3 DNA sequence: TGCGCCAGCAGGGTTGGAGTTGTTAACTACAATGAGCAGTTCTTC. It is translated as CASRVGVVNYNEQFF. Combining the CDR3 with reference TRBV5-1 and TRBJ2-1 gives the whole variable domain KAGVTQTPRYLIKTRGQQVTLSCSPISGHRSVSWYQQTPGQGLQFLFEYFSETQRNKGNFPGRFSGRQFSNSRSEMNVSTLELGDSALYLCASRVGVVNYNEQFFGPGTRLTVL.

This clonotype was detected once. This chain connects TRBV29-1 to TRBJ1-1; TRBD1 is a possible D gene (6 bases). CDR3 length: 10 residues. The V gene lost 4 bases and the J gene lost 10 bases, with 10 bases spanning the gap. Looked up from germline, CDR1 is SQVTM and CDR2 is ANQGSEA. CDR3 coding DNA: TGCAGCGTTGTATCCAGGGGAGCTTTCTTT. Translation gives CSVVSRGAFF.

In its sample, this clonotype was seen many times. J is TRBJ2-5 and V is TRBV10-3; D not resolved. V was cut by 3 bases and J by 5 bases, with 13 bases left in between. Germline loops: CDR1 ENHRY, CDR2 SYGVKD. CDR3 size: 14 residues. The CDR3 loop is CAISEGSDYETQYF. The CDR3 nucleotides read TGTGCCATCAGTGAAGGATCCGATTACGAGACCCAGTACTTC.

The chain combines TRBV6-5 with TRBJ2-2; TRBD1 matches at 9 bases. The CDR3 length is 16 residues. CDR1 is MNHEY and CDR2 is SVGAGI in the germline V gene. V gave up 0 bases and J gave up 4 bases; unmatched junction bases: 3. This chain's CDR3 is CASSYSTGGSTGELFF. CDR3 nucleotide sequence: TGTGCCAGCAGTTACTCGACAGGGGGGAGCACCGGGGAGCTGTTTTTT.

The gene calls are TRBV4-2 and TRBJ2-5; no clear D. Germline lookup yields CDR1 LGHNA and CDR2 YNFKEQ. The germline V and J ends were trimmed by 0 bases and 5 bases, with 7 bases remaining between them. CDR3 size: 13 residues. CDR3 sequence: CASSQEVGETQYF. The CDR3 DNA sequence: TGTGCCAGCAGCCAAGAGGTGGGGGAGACCCAGTACTTC.

This chain connects TRBV10-3 to TRBJ2-7, with D possibly matching TRBD1 (6 bases). V lost 4 bases, J lost 4 bases, and 8 bases lay in between. Looked up from germline, CDR1 is ENHRY and CDR2 is SYGVKD. This CDR3 spans 12 amino acids. The CDR3 DNA is TGTGCCATCAGTGGCAGGGGTTACGAGCAGTACTTC. Translated, it gives CAISGRGYEQYF.

The V call is TRBV6-1, the J call TRBJ2-6; 9 nucleotides line up with TRBD2. The trim removed 6 bases at V and 4 bases at J, leaving 1 base unmatched. Germline lookup yields CDR1 MNHNS and CDR2 SASEGT. This CDR3 region has 14 residues. The DNA for the CDR3 is TGTGCCAGCAGCCTAGCGGGAGGGGCCAACGTCCTGACTTTC. Its translation: CASSLAGGANVLTF.

This chain joins TRBV3-1 and TRBJ1-6, with 8 nucleotides matching TRBD1. In germline, CDR1 is LGHDT, CDR2 YNNKEL (reference sequence). Unmatched junction bases numbered 6, after V lost 4 bases and J lost 10 bases. The CDR3 is made up of 14 amino acids. The CDR3 loop reads CASSPDRGRSPLHF. CDR3 in DNA: TGTGCCAGCAGCCCCGACAGGGGTCGGTCACCCCTCCACTTT.

This clonotype came up a few times. V is TRBV11-2 and J is TRBJ2-1; D is perhaps TRBD2 (5 bases). Looked up from germline, CDR1 is SGHAT and CDR2 is FQNNGV. V was shortened by 0 bases and J by 9 bases, with 12 bases between the two germline ends. This CDR3 is 14 amino acids long. The CDR3, as DNA: TGTGCCAGCAGCTTAGATCGGCGGGCATCTGAGCAGTTCTTC. Its protein is CASSLDRRASEQFF.

A word on this clonotype: A single base separates this from a much larger clone, so it may be a read error. The chain couples TRBV6-5 to TRBJ1-5; D is unclear. Between the trimmed V and J ends, which lost 5 bases and 2 bases, there was a span of 4 bases. This CDR3 has 12 residues. Germline V CDR1 and CDR2: MNHEY, SVGAGI. CDR3 amino acids: CASSTGNQPQHF. CDR3 coding DNA: TGTGCCAGCAGTACTGGCAATCAGCCCCAGCATTTT.

V and J are TRBV7-2 and TRBJ2-5, with D uncertain. The V gene's germline CDR1 is SGHTA and CDR2 FQGNSA. V lost 4 bases to trimming and J lost 5 bases, with 8 bases between them. CDR3 length: 12 amino acids. CDR3 loop: CASSYRSETQYF. The CDR3 DNA reads as TGTGCCAGCAGCTACCGCTCCGAGACCCAGTACTTC.

V usage is TRBV5-4 and J usage is TRBJ2-1; D is perhaps TRBD1 or TRBD2 (5 bases each). Germline V gene lookup returns CDR1 SGHNT and CDR2 YYREEE (reference sequence). The CDR3 sequence is 16 residues long. V lost 3 bases, J lost 3 bases, and 16 bases lay in between. The CDR3 DNA reads as TGTGCCAGCAGCTCTGGTGGGGCCCGGGACTACAATGAGCAGTTCTTC. Protein: CASSSGGARDYNEQFF. Complete variable domain (other parts from reference TRBV5-4 and TRBJ2-1): ETGVTQSPTHLIKTRGQQVTLRCSSQSGHNTVSWYQQALGQGPQFIFQYYREEENGRGNFPPRFSGLQFPNYSSELNVNALELDDSALYLCASSSGGARDYNEQFFGPGTRLTVL.

This chain links TRBV5-1 with TRBJ2-6, with D possibly called TRBD1 or TRBD2 (5 bases each). Germline lookup yields CDR1 SGHRS and CDR2 YFSETQ. V dropped 4 bases and J dropped 0 bases, with 20 bases sitting between them. The CDR3 runs to 19 residues. The CDR3 is CASSGWDGSSYSGANVLTF. The CDR3 DNA follows: TGCGCCAGCAGCGGCTGGGACGGATCTTCCTACTCTGGGGCCAACGTCCTGACTTTC.

This clonotype appeared a few times. V usage is TRBV7-9 and J usage is TRBJ1-6, with a weak D call TRBD1 (5 bases). With 1 base removed from V and 10 bases from J, the gap between germline ends came to 14 bases. This CDR3 is 15 amino acids long. In germline, CDR1 is SEHNR, CDR2 FQNEAQ (reference sequence). The CDR3 reads CASSLGAGKESPLHF. The CDR3 coding sequence is TGTGCCAGCAGCTTAGGGGCAGGGAAAGAATCACCCCTCCACTTT. The entire variable domain, with the rest obtained from reference TRBV7-9 and TRBJ1-6, is as follows: DTGVSQNPRHKITKRGQNVTFRCDPISEHNRLYWYRQTLGQGPEFLTYFQNEAQLEKSRLLSDRFSAERPKGSFSTLEIQRTEQGDSAMYLCASSLGAGKESPLHFGNGTRLTVT.

Details on this clonotype: Being one base from a much bigger clone, this may be a read error. The chain has TRBV2 and TRBJ2-3; 12 nucleotides align to TRBD2. This CDR3 has 19 residues. Germline V lookup: CDR1 SNHLY, CDR2 FYNNEI. V lost 8 bases to trimming and J lost 4 bases; unmatched junction nucleotides: 19. CDR3 amino acids: CASCFFPASSGRVPDTQYF. The CDR3, as DNA: TGTGCCAGCTGTTTTTTCCCAGCCTCTAGCGGGAGGGTCCCAGATACGCAGTATTTT.